This is a list of T cell receptor beta chains from one sample in a study of blood T cell repertoires in COVID-19. Profiling relied on immunoSEQ multiplex PCR, and the TCRdb table lists in-frame clones only, not all of them. Of 100,000 to 120,000 clones in the sample, about 79% are singletons; the top ten hold about a sixth. Sequencing was performed on peripheral blood. These receptors were collected from a woman aged 80 or over with active or convalescent COVID-19. CDR3s include the opening cysteine and the closing phenylalanine or tryptophan.

j_gene,v_gene,CDR3aa
TRBJ2-1,TRBV9,CASSSRQSNEQFF
TRBJ2-5,TRBV10-3,CAISDPGETETQYF
TRBJ2-4,TRBV2,CASRVQGAQAKNIQYF
TRBJ2-2,TRBV9,CASSAGTGRTGELFF
TRBJ1-1,TRBV5-1,CASSLTGDTEAFF
TRBJ2-7,TRBV6-5,CASSRTGDNYEQYF
TRBJ1-1,TRBV28,CASSARGGGTEAFF
TRBJ2-5,TRBV5-1,CASSQGTGQETQYF
TRBJ1-2,TRBV28,CASSSGTGGEHGYTF
TRBJ1-5,TRBV20-1,CSASQGASANQPQHF
TRBJ2-3,TRBV7-7,CASSPGGGLGSYTQYF
TRBJ2-3,TRBV7-2,CASSLDRFTDTQYF
TRBJ1-1,TRBV27,CASSFGGGAGAEAFF
TRBJ2-1,TRBV19,CASSMPPRLAGTGVSYNEQFF
TRBJ2-1,TRBV7-2,CASSLPQAGDPFFF
TRBJ1-2,TRBV27,CASSSGGTRGYTF
TRBJ1-1,TRBV27,CASSWAWVSMNTEAFF
TRBJ2-2,TRBV10-3,CAICPGNTGELFF
TRBJ1-6,TRBV21-1,CASSIKTGGGYNSPLHF
TRBJ1-6,TRBV5-6,CASSLWGAGWNSPLHF
TRBJ1-1,TRBV5-4,CASSPQRVGGRIF
TRBJ2-2,TRBV29-1,CSARWASGSYRELFF
TRBJ2-1,TRBV5-4,CASSLGGLAGGLYNEQFF
TRBJ2-3,TRBV27,CASSFRRTGGTDTQYF
TRBJ1-2,TRBV21-1,CASSVTWDSLHYGYTF
TRBJ1-6,TRBV7-3,CASSNPIRDRSYSYNSPLHF
TRBJ2-7,TRBV11-2,CASSPRPDSSYEQYF
TRBJ2-1,TRBV10-2,CASSLGLAGAEEFF
TRBJ2-1,TRBV7-6,CASRLTSDSYNEQFF
TRBJ1-2,TRBV19,CASIGRLANYGYTF
TRBJ2-7,TRBV5-4,CASSREQGLAGYEQYF
TRBJ2-7,TRBV18,CASSPPSGRTYEQYF
TRBJ2-7,TRBV28,CASKDSHDYEQYF
TRBJ2-2,TRBV9,CASSSARTGGRSAGELFF
TRBJ1-2,TRBV28,CASSLAAYGYTF
TRBJ2-1,TRBV9,CASSVEPSGRVEQFF
TRBJ1-3,TRBV7-9,CASSLASFMDRAGNTIYF